This TCR beta chain is from a study of neurological immune-mediated disorders. Regarding the study as a whole: HTLV-1-associated myelopathy led in TCR clonal expansion, while multiple sclerosis ranked lowest, below healthy controls.

TCRdb re-called the 5' RACE reads through MiXCR, storing one row per CDR3 protein. This table holds about 55,000 distinct CDR3 sequences, more than 3% found once. The table lists this clonotype with many counts. Its antigen remains unknown. Germline V gene data show CDR1 as SGHRS and CDR2 as YFSETQ. Trimming took 2 bases from V and 2 from J, leaving 13 bases between them. The CDR3 consists of 15 residues. This sequence originates from a woman aged 40 to 50 with multiple sclerosis. This rearrangement joins TRBV5-1 to TRBJ1-2; D not resolved. Sequencing was performed on CD4+ T cells from blood. The CDR3 region is CASSLNPDGNYGYTF. The CDR3 DNA reads TGCGCCAGCAGCTTAAATCCCGACGGGAACTATGGCTACACCTTC.